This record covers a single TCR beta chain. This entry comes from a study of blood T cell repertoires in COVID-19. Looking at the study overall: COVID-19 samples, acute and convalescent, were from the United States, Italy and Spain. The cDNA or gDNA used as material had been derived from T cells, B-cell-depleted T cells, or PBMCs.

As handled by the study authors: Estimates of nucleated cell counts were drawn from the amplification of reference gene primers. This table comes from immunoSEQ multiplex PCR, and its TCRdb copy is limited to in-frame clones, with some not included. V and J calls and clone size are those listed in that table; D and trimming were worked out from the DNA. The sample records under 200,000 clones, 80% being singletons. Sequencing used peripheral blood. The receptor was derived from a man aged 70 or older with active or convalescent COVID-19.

The CDR3 bases are TGTGCCAGCAGTAGACAGGGGGATCCCACAGATACGCAGTATTTT. Translated, it gives CASSRQGDPTDTQYF. The V and J genes are TRBV6-4 and TRBJ2-3, with 9 positions matching TRBD1. Germline trimming cut 5 bases from V and 2 bases from J; bases unmatched to any gene: 5. The CDR3 runs 15 residues. CDR1 is MRHNA, CDR2 SNTAGT, per germline.